Sequencing of this T cell receptor (beta chain) was carried out in a study of monozygotic twins with inflammatory bowel disease. Broader study findings: There was no support for any single strong signal or clonotype associated with IBD.

Germline V gene lookup returns CDR1 DFQATT and CDR2 SNEGSKA (reference sequence). This CDR3 comprises 13 residues. About this clonotype itself: What it binds is unknown.

Each of TCRalpha and TCRbeta cDNA went through two nested PCRs, lasting about 15 and 9 cycles. From the 5' RACE reads, TCRdb lists one entry per CDR3 protein and no DNA. In all, the sample yields a few hundred thousand distinct CDR3 sequences. The sequencing input was blood. The receptor comes from a human donor with ulcerative colitis or Crohn's disease, or a healthy co-twin of an affected twin (not recorded which). The chain recombines TRBV20-1 with TRBJ2-5; as DNA is missing, the TRBD1 call by TCRdb cannot be tested. CDR3 in amino acids: CSAVAGTGETQYF.